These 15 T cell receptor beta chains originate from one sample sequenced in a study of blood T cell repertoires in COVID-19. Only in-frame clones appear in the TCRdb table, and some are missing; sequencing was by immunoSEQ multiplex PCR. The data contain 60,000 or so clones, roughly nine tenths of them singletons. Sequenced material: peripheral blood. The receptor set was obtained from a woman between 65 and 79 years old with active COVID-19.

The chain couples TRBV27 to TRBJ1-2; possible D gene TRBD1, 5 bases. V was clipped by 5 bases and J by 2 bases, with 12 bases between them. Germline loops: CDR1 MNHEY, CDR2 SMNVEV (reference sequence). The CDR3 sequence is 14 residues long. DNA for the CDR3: TGTGCCAGCAGTCTGTCCAGGGCAAACTATGGCTACACCTTC. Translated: CASSLSRANYGYTF.

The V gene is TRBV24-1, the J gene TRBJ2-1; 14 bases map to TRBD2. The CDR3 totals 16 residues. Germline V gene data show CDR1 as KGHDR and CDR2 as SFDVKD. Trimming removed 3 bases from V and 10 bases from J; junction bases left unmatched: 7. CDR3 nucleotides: TGTGCCACCAGTGATACCGGGACTAGCGGGAGAGGCGAGCAGTTCTTC. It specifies CATSDTGTSGRGEQFF.

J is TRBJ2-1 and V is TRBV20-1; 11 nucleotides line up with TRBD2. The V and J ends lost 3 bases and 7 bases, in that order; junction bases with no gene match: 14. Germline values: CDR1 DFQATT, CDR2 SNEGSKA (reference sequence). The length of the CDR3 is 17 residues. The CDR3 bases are TGCAGTGCTAGTAGGGTTGGTCTAGCGGGAGGAAAAAATGAGCAGTTCTTC. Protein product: CSASRVGLAGGKNEQFF.

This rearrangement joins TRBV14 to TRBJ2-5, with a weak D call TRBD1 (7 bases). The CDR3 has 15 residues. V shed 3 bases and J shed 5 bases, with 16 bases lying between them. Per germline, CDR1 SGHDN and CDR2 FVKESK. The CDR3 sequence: CASSHRRGEKETQYF. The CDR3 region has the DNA TGTGCCAGCAGCCACCGCAGGGGGGAGAAGGAGACCCAGTACTTC.

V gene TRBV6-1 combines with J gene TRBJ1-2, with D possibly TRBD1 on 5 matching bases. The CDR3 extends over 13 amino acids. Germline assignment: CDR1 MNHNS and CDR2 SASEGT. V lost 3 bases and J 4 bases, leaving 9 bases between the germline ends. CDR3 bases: TGTGCCAGCAGTGAGACAGACCTCTATGGCTACACCTTC. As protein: CASSETDLYGYTF.

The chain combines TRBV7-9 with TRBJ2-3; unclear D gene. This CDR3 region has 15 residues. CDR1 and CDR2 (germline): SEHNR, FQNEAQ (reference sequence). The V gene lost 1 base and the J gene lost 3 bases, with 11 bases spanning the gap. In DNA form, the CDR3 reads TGTGCCAGCAGCTTAGTCCAGCGTCTTACAGATACGCAGTATTTT. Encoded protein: CASSLVQRLTDTQYF.

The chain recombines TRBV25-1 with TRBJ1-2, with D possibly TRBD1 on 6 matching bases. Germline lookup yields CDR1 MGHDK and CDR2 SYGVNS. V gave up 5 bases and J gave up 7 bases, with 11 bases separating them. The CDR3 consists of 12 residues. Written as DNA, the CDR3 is TGTGCCAGCAGTAGGGACATTGGTGGCTACACCTTC. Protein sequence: CASSRDIGGYTF.

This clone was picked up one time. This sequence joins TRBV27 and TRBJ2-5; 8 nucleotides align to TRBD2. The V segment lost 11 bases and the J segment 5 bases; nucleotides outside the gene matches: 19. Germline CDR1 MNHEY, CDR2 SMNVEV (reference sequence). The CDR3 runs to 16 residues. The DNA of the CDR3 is TGTGCCTCCTCCCGGATAGCGGGAAGATTTGGGGAGACCCAGTACTTC. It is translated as CASSRIAGRFGETQYF.

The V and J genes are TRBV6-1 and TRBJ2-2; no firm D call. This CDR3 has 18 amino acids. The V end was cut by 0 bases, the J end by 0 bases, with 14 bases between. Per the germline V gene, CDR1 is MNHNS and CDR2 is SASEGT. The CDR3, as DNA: TGTGCCAGCAGTGAAGCCCCCCGCGGCAGCGCGAACACCGGGGAGCTGTTTTTT. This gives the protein CASSEAPRGSANTGELFF.

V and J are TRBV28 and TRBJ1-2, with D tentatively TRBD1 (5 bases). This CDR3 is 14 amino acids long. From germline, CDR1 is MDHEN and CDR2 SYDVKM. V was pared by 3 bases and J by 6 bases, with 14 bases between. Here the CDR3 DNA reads TGTGCCAGCAGTTTGGGGGGTCGGGTTCATGGCTACACCTTC. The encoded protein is CASSLGGRVHGYTF.

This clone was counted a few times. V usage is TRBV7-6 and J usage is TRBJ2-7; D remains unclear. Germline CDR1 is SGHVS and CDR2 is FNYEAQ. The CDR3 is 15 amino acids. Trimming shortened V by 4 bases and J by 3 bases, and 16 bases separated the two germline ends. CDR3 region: CASSSFPTTHYEQYF. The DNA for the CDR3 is TGTGCCAGCAGCTCATTCCCTACTACCCACTACGAGCAGTACTTC.

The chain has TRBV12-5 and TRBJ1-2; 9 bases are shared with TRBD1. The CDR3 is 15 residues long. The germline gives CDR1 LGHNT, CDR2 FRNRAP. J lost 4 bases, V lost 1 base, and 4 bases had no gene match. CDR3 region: CASGLGTGVSYGYTF. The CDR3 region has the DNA TGTGCTAGTGGTTTGGGGACAGGGGTTTCCTATGGCTACACCTTC.

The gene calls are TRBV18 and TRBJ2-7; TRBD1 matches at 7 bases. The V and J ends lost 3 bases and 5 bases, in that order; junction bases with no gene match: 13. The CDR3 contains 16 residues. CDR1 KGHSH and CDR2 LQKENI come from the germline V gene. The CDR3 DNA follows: TGTGCCAGCTCACCGAAAGACAGGGTAGAAACGAACGAGCAGTACTTC. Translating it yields CASSPKDRVETNEQYF.

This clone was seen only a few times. Here the CDR3 DNA reads TGCGCCAGCAATTGGGAGAGCTCCTACAATGAGCAGTTCTTC. It encodes CASNWESSYNEQFF. This chain links TRBV5-1 with TRBJ2-1; possible D gene TRBD2, 5 bases. V was shortened by 6 bases and J by 0 bases, with 10 bases between the two germline ends. Germline CDR1 and CDR2: SGHRS and YFSETQ. The length of the CDR3 is 14 residues. Full variable domain (outside the CDR3, taken from reference TRBV5-1 and TRBJ2-1): KAGVTQTPRYLIKTRGQQVTLSCSPISGHRSVSWYQQTPGQGLQFLFEYFSETQRNKGNFPGRFSGRQFSNSRSEMNVSTLELGDSALYLCASNWESSYNEQFFGPGTRLTVL.

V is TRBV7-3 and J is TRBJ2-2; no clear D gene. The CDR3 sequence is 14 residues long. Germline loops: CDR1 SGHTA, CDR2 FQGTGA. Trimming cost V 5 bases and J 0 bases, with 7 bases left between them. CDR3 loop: CASSEVPNTGELFF. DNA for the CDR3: TGTGCCAGCAGCGAGGTGCCGAACACCGGGGAGCTGTTTTTT.